Listed below are T cell receptor beta chains from one sample, sequenced in a study of CD8 T cells in Susac syndrome. TCRdb itself ran the immunoSEQ multiplex PCR reads through MiXCR, one entry per CDR3 protein. The sample lists 120,000 or so distinct CDR3 sequences; 96% were seen once. Source material: CD4+ T cells from PBMCs. The receptor source for this set is a human donor with Susac syndrome. Both conserved end residues are part of each CDR3. A D gene is named only where the DNA matches it firmly. Clone size is given for some rows only: seen once, a few or many times, or a class if the clone is expanded.

>NA|TRBV6-5|NA|TRBJ2-2
TGTGCCAGCGGCCTTGGCCTGGCTAACACCGGGGAGCTGTTTTTT
CASGLGLANTGELFF
>NA|TRBV9|NA|TRBJ1-2
TGTGCCAGCAGCGTAGGTGTGGGTGACTATGGCTACACCTTC
CASSVGVGDYGYTF
>NA|TRBV29-1|NA|TRBJ2-3
TGCAGCGTTGTCAGGCCGGAGGCAGATACGCAGTATTTT
CSVVRPEADTQYF
>NA|TRBV4-1|NA|TRBJ2-7
TGCGCCAGCAGCCAAGAGTCCAGAAACTACGAGCAGTACTTC
CASSQESRNYEQYF
>once|TRBV5-4|NA|TRBJ2-5
TGTGCCAGCAGCTCCTGGGACTTTCAAGAGACCCAGTACTTC
CASSSWDFQETQYF
>NA|TRBV5-6|NA|TRBJ2-5
TGTGCCAGCAGACCAGGGATGGTCGAGACCCAGTACTTC
CASRPGMVETQYF
>NA|TRBV7-9|NA|TRBJ2-6
TGTGCCAGCAGCCCAAGGAGACAGGCCTCTGGGGCCAACGTCCTGACTTTC
CASSPRRQASGANVLTF
>NA|TRBV29-1|NA|TRBJ2-3
TGCAGCGTCAATAGCGGCATTTGGGATACGCAGTATTTT
CSVNSGIWDTQYF
>NA|TRBV19|TRBD1|TRBJ2-1
TGTGCCAGTAGTCGAGGACAGGGATACAATGAGCAGTTCTTC
CASSRGQGYNEQFF
>NA|TRBV5-4|NA|TRBJ2-2
TGTGCCAGCAGCTCGATAATGACAGCCGGTCCAGGGGAGCTGTTTTTT
CASSSIMTAGPGELFF
>NA|TRBV27|NA|TRBJ2-7
TGTGCCAGCACTGAATGTCGTCCCGAGCAGTACTTC
CASTECRPEQYF
>NA|TRBV7-3|NA|TRBJ2-2
TGTGCCAGCAGCTTAAACGCCGCGGGGCTCGGGGAGCTGTTTTTT
CASSLNAAGLGELFF
>once|TRBV30|NA|TRBJ2-3
TGTGCCAGCTCAGGGGCTAGCAGGGATACGCAGTATTTT
CASSGASRDTQYF
>once|TRBV27|NA|TRBJ2-7
TGTGCCAGCAGTTCCCCTTATGATACAGGGCGCTACGAGCAGTACTTC
CASSSPYDTGRYEQYF
>once|TRBV20-1|TRBD2|TRBJ2-3
TGCAGTGCTAGAGATCTTCTCCTAGCGGGACTAACAGATACGCAGTATTTT
CSARDLLLAGLTDTQYF
>NA|TRBV7-2|TRBD1|TRBJ2-5
TGTGCCAGCAGCTTAGGGGGACAGGGGACGGGAACGACCCAGTACTTC
CASSLGGQGTGTTQYF
>NA|TRBV18|NA|TRBJ2-7
TGTGCCAGCTCACACAGCTCGGGAGTGACGTCGTACGAGCAGTACTTC
CASSHSSGVTSYEQYF
>NA|TRBV25-1|TRBD1|TRBJ1-1
TGTGCCAGCAGTCGCAGGGGGAAGGTGCGAGCTTTCTTT
CASSRRGKVRAFF
>NA|TRBV6-5|NA|TRBJ1-3
TGTGCCAGCAGTCAAGGCCAGAGAAACACCATATATTTT
CASSQGQRNTIYF
>NA|TRBV7-2|NA|TRBJ2-3
TGTGCCAGCAGCTTCTTCGAGGGCGGAGATACGCAGTATTTT
CASSFFEGGDTQYF
>NA|TRBV30|NA|TRBJ2-3
TGTGCCTGGAGGGCTAGCGGCACAGATACGCAGTATTTT
CAWRASGTDTQYF
>NA|TRBV4-1|NA|TRBJ1-3
TGCGCCAGCAGCCAAGATTTGAGACAGGTGGGAAACACCATATATTTT
CASSQDLRQVGNTIYF
>medium-sized|TRBV6-1|TRBD2|TRBJ2-5
TGTGCCAGCGGATTAGCGGGAGGAGAGACCCAGTACTTC
CASGLAGGETQYF
>NA|TRBV20-1|NA|TRBJ2-1
TGCAGTGCTAGGGCCAAAAGCAGCAATGAGCAGTTCTTC
CSARAKSSNEQFF
>NA|TRBV6-5|NA|TRBJ1-5
TGTGCCAGCAGGAGGGGGGCAGGCCAGCCCCAGCATTTT
CASRRGAGQPQHF
>NA|TRBV6-5|NA|TRBJ1-2
TGTGCCAGCAGGGAAATGAACTATGGCTACACCTTC
CASREMNYGYTF
>once|TRBV30|NA|TRBJ2-6
TGTGCCTGGAAGGTTAATGGGGCCAACGTCCTGACTTTC
CAWKVNGANVLTF
>once|TRBV4-1|TRBD2|TRBJ2-1
TGCGCCAGCAGTCAAGACCCCGGGAGGCGTCACAATGAGCAGTTCTTC
CASSQDPGRRHNEQFF
>NA|TRBV19|TRBD1|TRBJ2-5
TGTGCCAGTAGTATTGGACAGGGGATGGGAGAGACCCAGTACTTC
CASSIGQGMGETQYF
>NA|TRBV3-1|TRBD1|TRBJ2-6
TGTGCCAGCAGACCCGACAGGGGGAGGGCCAACGTCCTGACTTTC
CASRPDRGRANVLTF
>NA|TRBV28|TRBD1|TRBJ1-1
TGTGCCAGCAGGGGACAGGCACCCCTCGAAGCTTTCTTT
CASRGQAPLEAFF
>NA|TRBV6-2/TRBV6-3|TRBD1|TRBJ2-3
TGTGCCAGCAGTTTTCAGGGGACAGGGTCAGATACGCAGTATTTT
CASSFQGTGSDTQYF
>NA|TRBV7-9|TRBD1|TRBJ1-4
TGTGCCAGCAGCCCCTTTTGGGGGACAGGAAATGAAAAACTGTTTTTT
CASSPFWGTGNEKLFF
>NA|TRBV28|NA|TRBJ2-7
TGTGCCAGCAGGAGCCGGGCGGGGGCCCCTCACGAGCAGTACTTC
CASRSRAGAPHEQYF
>NA|TRBV7-9|TRBD2|TRBJ2-6
TGTGCCAGCAGCACACCGGGGGGGGACCGACGCTCTGGGGCCAACGTCCTGACTTTC
CASSTPGGDRRSGANVLTF
>once|TRBV7-2|TRBD1|TRBJ1-2
TGTGCCAGCAGCTTGAGTAGGACAGGGTCGGATGGCTACACCTTC
CASSLSRTGSDGYTF
>NA|TRBV12-5|NA|TRBJ2-5
TGTGCTAGTGGAACTTGGGGGGAGACCCAGTACTTC
CASGTWGETQYF
>NA|TRBV14|NA|TRBJ1-5
TGTGCCAGCAGCCAAGATGGCGGAGATCAGCCCCAGCATTTT
CASSQDGGDQPQHF
>NA|TRBV9|TRBD1|TRBJ2-7
TGTGCCAGCAGCGAGGGGACAGGGACCTACGAGCAGTACTTC
CASSEGTGTYEQYF
>NA|TRBV7-9|NA|TRBJ1-1
TGTGCCAGCAGCTCTGACCCCGGGGGGAACACTGAAGCTTTCTTT
CASSSDPGGNTEAFF
>once|TRBV7-6|NA|TRBJ1-4
TGTGCCAGCAGCCTGGGCCACCGGGGGGAAAAACTGTTTTTT
CASSLGHRGEKLFF
>NA|TRBV20-1|NA|TRBJ2-2
TGCAGTGCTCCTCATGACACCGGGGAGCTGTTTTTT
CSAPHDTGELFF
>NA|TRBV2|NA|TRBJ2-1
TGTGCCAGCAGTGAAGACAGGCTGCAGCGGAATGAGCAGTTCTTC
CASSEDRLQRNEQFF
>few|TRBV7-9|NA|TRBJ2-2
TGTGCCAGCAGCTTTCGGAACACCGGGGAGCTGTTTTTT
CASSFRNTGELFF
>NA|TRBV14|TRBD2|TRBJ2-1
TGTGCCAGCAGTACACTAGCGGGAGGGCCTATCAACAATGAGCAGTTCTTC
CASSTLAGGPINNEQFF
>NA|TRBV3-1|NA|TRBJ1-5
TGTGCCAGCAGCCGTGGTGGCGGGGGGATCAATCAGCCCCAGCATTTT
CASSRGGGGINQPQHF
>NA|TRBV28|TRBD2|TRBJ2-7
TGTGCCAGCAGTCGTCTAGCGGGAGGCTACGAGCAGTACTTC
CASSRLAGGYEQYF
>NA|TRBV6-6|NA|TRBJ2-1
TGTGCCACCCAGAAGGAGATAACCTACAATGAGCAGTTCTTC
CATQKEITYNEQFF
>NA|TRBV5-6|TRBD2|TRBJ2-3
TGTGCCAGCACCCTTCCGACTAGCGGCCCCACAGATACGCAGTATTTT
CASTLPTSGPTDTQYF
>NA|TRBV30|NA|TRBJ1-2
TGTGCCTGGGGGACCGCAGGTGGCTACACCTTC
CAWGTAGGYTF
>NA|TRBV20-1|TRBD2|TRBJ2-7
TGCAGTGCAAAGGCTCCCGGGAGGTCCTACGAGCAGTACTTC
CSAKAPGRSYEQYF